Following are 19 T cell receptor beta chains from one sample sequenced in a study of CD8+CD57+ T cells in acquired aplastic anemia. All sequencing subjects had displayed CD8+CD57+ cell expansion on flow cytometry. TCR beta VDJ and CDR3 profiling used genomic DNA as template. TCRdb analysed the reads with MiXCR anew, one entry per CDR3 protein. The table has roughly 160,000 distinct CDR3 sequences, about 64% seen once; the top ten hold approximately 48%. Material: sorted CD4+, CD8+, or CD8+CD57+ T cells (not recorded which) from PBMCs. These receptors all stem from a human donor with aplastic anemia.

In DNA, the CDR3 is TGTGCCAGTACCGCCGCCGGGCCAGGGATGGGTAGCAATCAGCCCCAGCATTTT. Translated, it gives CASTAAGPGMGSNQPQHF. The chain uses TRBV19 and TRBJ1-5; a weak D match, TRBD1 (5 bases). Trimming cost V 7 bases and J 0 bases, with 22 bases left between them. CDR3 length equals 18 residues. Germline V gene data show CDR1 as LNHDA and CDR2 as SQIVND (reference sequence).

V usage is TRBV2 and J usage is TRBJ1-4, with 9 bases aligning to TRBD1. The J segment lost 10 bases and the V segment lost 7 bases, leaving 10 bases of the junction unmatched. The CDR3 is 14 residues long. Germline assignment: CDR1 SNHLY and CDR2 FYNNEI. CDR3 sequence (DNA): TGTGCCAGCACACCGGGACAGGGTGTGGTAAAACTGTTTTTT. It is translated as CASTPGQGVVKLFF. The whole variable domain, remainder taken from reference TRBV2 and TRBJ1-4, is EPEVTQTPSHQVTQMGQEVILRCVPISNHLYFYWYRQILGQKVEFLVSFYNNEISEKSEIFDDQFSVERPDGSNFTLKIRSTKLEDSAMYFCASTPGQGVVKLFFGSGTQLSVL.

The chain uses TRBV20-1 and TRBJ2-1; D is possibly TRBD2 (5 bases). V shed 3 bases and J shed 10 bases, with 16 bases lying between them. The CDR3 consists of 13 residues. Germline-derived CDR1 and CDR2 are DFQATT and SNEGSKA (reference sequence). The CDR3 sequence: CSARDLVAREQFF. The DNA of the CDR3 is TGCAGTGCTAGGGACCTCGTAGCGAGGGAGCAGTTCTTC.

This clonotype occurred many times. The rearrangement uses TRBV10-2 and TRBJ2-7, with 11 bases identical to TRBD1. The V gene end was trimmed by 3 bases and the J gene end by 2 bases; junction bases not matched to a gene: 6. Germline V gives CDR1 WSHSY, CDR2 SAAADI. The CDR3 spans 16 residues. CDR3: CASSDGLGQGAYEQYF. The DNA for the CDR3 is TGCGCCAGCAGTGATGGTCTGGGACAGGGGGCCTACGAGCAGTACTTC.

The chain has TRBV9 and TRBJ1-2; D unclear. This CDR3 is built from 13 residues. Per the germline V gene, CDR1 is SGDLS and CDR2 is YYNGEE. Trimming stripped 4 bases from V and 11 bases from J, with 18 bases between. CDR3 loop: CASSPGLQVGYTF. CDR3 coding DNA: TGTGCCAGCAGCCCGGGGTTACAAGTTGGGTACACCTTC.

The chain couples TRBV6-6 to TRBJ1-2; D remains ambiguous. Germline V gene data show CDR1 as MNHNY and CDR2 as SVGAGI (reference sequence). V was clipped by 8 bases and J by 2 bases, with 6 bases between them. The CDR3 loop spans 11 amino acids. Here the CDR3 DNA reads TGTGCCAGCGGAAGGAACTATGGCTACACCTTC. Translating it yields CASGRNYGYTF.

The rearrangement links TRBV9 to TRBJ1-2; D may be TRBD1 (5 bases). CDR1 is SGDLS and CDR2 is YYNGEE in the germline V gene. With 0 bases removed from V and 3 bases from J, the gap between germline ends came to 9 bases. This CDR3 comprises 14 residues. This CDR3 is CASSVAGGDYGYTF. The CDR3 DNA reads TGTGCCAGCAGCGTAGCTGGAGGGGACTATGGCTACACCTTC. The whole variable domain, remainder taken from reference TRBV9 and TRBJ1-2, is DSGVTQTPKHLITATGQRVTLRCSPRSGDLSVYWYQQSLDQGLQFLIQYYNGEERAKGNILERFSAQQFPDLHSELNLSSLELGDSALYFCASSVAGGDYGYTFGSGTRLTVV.

To note about this clonotype: The conserved phenylalanine or tryptophan is not found at the CDR3 terminus, so this likely reflects a read error. The chain uses TRBV6-4 and TRBJ1-1; tentatively, D is TRBD1 (6 bases). The CDR3 extends over 15 amino acids. Germline values: CDR1 MRHNA, CDR2 SNTAGT. V lost 0 bases to trimming and J lost 3 bases, with 11 bases between them. This chain's CDR3 is CASSDSPDSYTEAFL. Written as DNA, the CDR3 is TGTGCCAGCAGTGACTCACCGGACAGTTACACTGAAGCTTTCCTC.

This rearrangement joins TRBV29-1 to TRBJ1-1, with unresolved D. Trimming cost V 4 bases and J 4 bases, with 13 bases left between them. The CDR3 extends over 13 amino acids. Looked up from germline, CDR1 is SQVTM and CDR2 is ANQGSEA. This CDR3 is CSVASGWTTEAFF. CDR3 nucleotides: TGCAGCGTTGCCAGCGGGTGGACCACTGAAGCTTTCTTT. Full variable domain (outside the CDR3, taken from reference TRBV29-1 and TRBJ1-1): SAVISQKPSRDICQRGTSLTIQCQVDSQVTMMFWYRQQPGQSLTLIATANQGSEATYESGFVIDKFPISRPNLTFSTLTVSNMSPEDSSIYLCSVASGWTTEAFFGQGTRLTVV.

This clonotype was counted once. V is TRBV2 and J is TRBJ1-1; D not resolved. V lost 4 bases to trimming and J lost 6 bases, with 9 bases between them. In germline, CDR1 is SNHLY, CDR2 FYNNEI. The CDR3 extends over 12 amino acids. This CDR3 is CASSVSVAEAFF. For the CDR3, the DNA is TGTGCCAGCAGTGTTTCTGTGGCTGAAGCTTTCTTT.

J is TRBJ1-6 and V is TRBV19; D gene unclear. CDR1 is LNHDA, CDR2 SQIVND, per germline (reference sequence). V lost 1 base and J 10 bases, leaving 8 bases between the germline ends. CDR3 length: 13 amino acids. CDR3 DNA sequence: TGTGCCAGTAGTATAGGGATATGGTCACCCCTCCACTTT. It is translated as CASSIGIWSPLHF.

There are a few counts of this clonotype. The chain links TRBV2 to TRBJ2-7; D is ambiguous. The CDR3 is 13 residues long. CDR1 and CDR2 from the germline V gene are SNHLY and FYNNEI. V was cut by 1 base and J by 9 bases, with 13 bases left in between. The CDR3 spells CASSEDLSMGQYF. In DNA, the CDR3 is TGTGCCAGCAGTGAAGATCTAAGTATGGGGCAGTACTTC.

Of note for this clonotype: At one boundary the junction diverges from the germline segment, which might be a read error. The chain links TRBV19 to TRBJ1-1; D unclear. There are 13 residues in the CDR3. CDR1 is LNHDA, CDR2 SQIVND, per germline (reference sequence). CDR3 amino acids: CDSSWRSRTEAFF. The DNA for the CDR3 is TGTGACAGTAGTTGGAGGTCAAGGACTGAAGCTTTCTTT.

The rearrangement uses TRBV20-1 and TRBJ1-1; D is possibly TRBD1 (6 bases). Germline V gives CDR1 DFQATT, CDR2 SNEGSKA (reference sequence). The CDR3 loop spans 12 amino acids. V dropped 4 bases and J dropped 5 bases, with 11 bases sitting between them. CDR3 sequence (DNA): TGCAGTGCTACCCCTCAGGGGACTGAAGCTTTCTTT. Amino acids: CSATPQGTEAFF.

The chain employs TRBV6-5 and TRBJ1-6; 9 positions agree with TRBD1. The CDR3 loop spans 14 amino acids. V lost 6 bases and J lost 7; bases outside the gene matches: 4. Germline V gives CDR1 MNHEY, CDR2 SVGAGI. The DNA for the CDR3 is TGTGCCAGCAGACCGGGACAGGGAAATTCACCCCTCCACTTT. Translating gives CASRPGQGNSPLHF.

The chain has TRBV15 and TRBJ2-5; the D gene could be TRBD1 or TRBD2 (6 bases each). This CDR3 is built from 17 residues. Deletions cut 0 bases from V and 1 base from J, with 15 bases between. Germline CDR1 and CDR2: LNHNV and YYDKDF (reference sequence). CDR3 DNA sequence: TGTGCCACCAGCAGAGATAAGGGGGGCTCTATCCAAGAGACCCAGTACTTC. It encodes CATSRDKGGSIQETQYF.

On this clonotype itself: The germline gene is not matched at one end of the junction; a read error may be the cause. The V call is TRBV6-1, the J call TRBJ2-4, with TRBD2 matching over 9 bases. Germline CDR1 reads MNHNS; CDR2 reads SASEGT. There are 17 residues in the CDR3. In DNA form, the CDR3 reads TGTGCCAGCAGTGAAGCCGCGGACGCGGGAGGGAAGAACATTCGGTACTTC. As protein: CASSEAADAGGKNIRYF.

This clonotype was found a few times. This chain connects TRBV20-1 to TRBJ2-7; 8 bases line up with TRBD1. The CDR3 has 14 amino acids. Trimming cost V 2 bases and J 5 bases; bases outside gene matches: 8. Looked up from germline, CDR1 is DFQATT and CDR2 is SNEGSKA (reference sequence). The CDR3 loop reads CSARSTGAADEQYF. CDR3 DNA: TGCAGTGCTAGATCGACAGGGGCGGCTGACGAGCAGTACTTC.

This clonotype was seen only a few times. V usage is TRBV7-2 and J usage is TRBJ2-7; D possibly uses TRBD1 or TRBD2 (5 bases each). CDR1 is SGHTA, CDR2 FQGNSA, per germline. The CDR3 consists of 14 residues. Trimming took 0 bases from V and 6 from J, leaving 12 bases between them. Here the CDR3 reads CASSLAGRGSEQYF. The CDR3 DNA is TGTGCCAGCAGCTTAGCGGGACGAGGGAGCGAGCAGTACTTC.